The 10 T cell receptor beta chains below come from one sample, sequenced in a study of shared clonotypes between healthy human individuals. The method was immunoSEQ multiplex PCR; TCRdb's version includes in-frame clones alone and lacks a portion of them. The sample consists of approximately 640,000 clones, roughly 87% of them appearing once. The specimen sequenced was memory CD8+ T cells from PBMCs. Sample subset: CD45RO+ cells pooled with CCR7-negative TemRA cells. The receptors here all came from a man younger than 30 in good health. Some clones in this sample may be carry-over from other donors' samples.

This sequence joins TRBV28 and TRBJ1-2, with D hard to call. CDR3 length equals 14 residues. Germline CDR1 and CDR2: MDHEN and SYDVKM. The ends were cut back, 3 bases at V and 5 bases at J, with 13 bases in the middle. CDR3 amino acids: CASSFIQDSYGYTF. DNA for the CDR3: TGTGCCAGCAGTTTCATCCAGGATAGTTATGGCTACACCTTC.

V usage is TRBV5-1 and J usage is TRBJ1-1; D unclear. This CDR3 has 11 residues. Germline V lookup: CDR1 SGHRS, CDR2 YFSETQ. V lost 5 bases, J lost 5 bases, and 7 bases lay in between. DNA for the CDR3: TGCGCCAGCAGAAGGGAAACTGAAGCTTTCTTT. Protein product: CASRRETEAFF.

The sample holds one count of this clone. The chain joins TRBV16 to TRBJ2-7; D unclear. Germline V CDR1 and CDR2: KGHSY, FQNENV. The CDR3 runs 14 residues. The ends were cut back, 4 bases at V and 3 bases at J, with 13 bases in the middle. The CDR3, as DNA: TGTGCCAGCAGCCCGGCCGGACGGAGCTACGAGCAGTACTTC. This gives the protein CASSPAGRSYEQYF. Together with reference TRBV16 and TRBJ2-7, the CDR3 gives the full variable domain: GEEVAQTPKHLVRGEGQKAKLYCAPIKGHSYVFWYQQVLKNEFKFLISFQNENVFDETGMPKERFSAKCLPNSPCSLEIQATKLEDSAVYFCASSPAGRSYEQYFGPGTRLTVT.

The J gene is TRBJ1-2, the V gene TRBV27, with 9 bases matching TRBD1. Trimming removed 6 bases from V and 3 bases from J; junction bases left unmatched: 14. Looked up from germline, CDR1 is MNHEY and CDR2 is SMNVEV (reference sequence). The CDR3 runs 17 residues. For the CDR3, the DNA is TGTGCCAGCAGGACTTACCGGACAGGGGCCCAGGACTATGGCTACACCTTC. Translated, it gives CASRTYRTGAQDYGYTF.

The rearrangement uses TRBV15 and TRBJ1-1; D is perhaps TRBD1 (6 bases). This CDR3 comprises 17 residues. Between the trimmed V and J ends, which lost 5 bases and 1 base, there was a span of 20 bases. Germline loops: CDR1 LNHNV, CDR2 YYDKDF (reference sequence). CDR3 residues: CATSPPPADSRNTEAFF. As DNA, the CDR3 is TGTGCCACCAGCCCCCCCCCGGCGGACAGTAGGAACACTGAAGCTTTCTTT.

V usage is TRBV15 and J usage is TRBJ2-1, with 7 bases aligning to TRBD2. V gave up 0 bases and J gave up 8 bases; unmatched junction bases: 10. Germline values: CDR1 LNHNV, CDR2 YYDKDF (reference sequence). CDR3 length: 16 amino acids. CDR3 sequence: CATSRESGGSLDEQFF. The CDR3 nucleotides read TGTGCCACCAGCAGAGAATCTGGCGGGAGTCTCGATGAGCAGTTCTTC.

The DNA for the CDR3 is TGCGCCAGCAGCTTGGCCTTCCGGGCCGACCCAGAGACCCAGTACTTC. This translates into CASSLAFRADPETQYF. This chain connects TRBV5-1 to TRBJ2-5; no definite D call. Deletions cut 0 bases from V and 4 bases from J, with 16 bases between. In germline, CDR1 is SGHRS, CDR2 YFSETQ. The CDR3 covers 16 residues.

The DNA of the CDR3 is TGTGCCAGCAGCGTAAATGGACAGCAAGACTATGGCTACACCTTC. This encodes CASSVNGQQDYGYTF. The chain combines TRBV9 with TRBJ1-2, with D possibly matching TRBD1 (6 bases). The germline CDR1 and CDR2 sequences are SGDLS and YYNGEE. V shed 1 base and J shed 3 bases, with 13 bases lying between them. This CDR3 has 15 residues.

The chain joins TRBV10-2 to TRBJ2-7; D is ambiguous. The V and J ends lost 5 bases and 9 bases respectively, with 11 bases between them. In germline, CDR1 is WSHSY, CDR2 SAAADI. There are 11 residues in the CDR3. CDR3 sequence reads: CASSPGLGQYF. CDR3 in DNA: TGCGCCAGCAGTCCAGGTCTCGGGCAGTACTTC.

The J gene is TRBJ1-1, the V gene TRBV28; unclear D gene. The germline V gene encodes CDR1 MDHEN and CDR2 SYDVKM. V dropped 2 bases and J dropped 1 base, with 8 bases sitting between them. This CDR3 spans 14 amino acids. In DNA form, the CDR3 reads TGTGCCAGCAGTTTACAGGTGTGGAACACTGAAGCTTTCTTT. It yields the protein CASSLQVWNTEAFF.